The rows below give T cell receptor beta chains drawn from one sample of a study of blood T cell repertoires in COVID-19. Assay used: immunoSEQ multiplex PCR; TCRdb lists only in-frame clones, some missing. There are over 200,000 clones in the sample; more than 75% occur only once, and approximately 12% lies in the top ten. Sample: peripheral blood. All receptors derive from a woman aged 40 to 50 with acute or convalescent COVID-19. Each CDR3 is given with its conserved first and last residue. Each record gives: clone size, J gene, V gene, D gene, CDR3 DNA, CDR3 protein. A D gene is named only where the DNA matches it firmly. Clone size is not always given. Where it is, it says once, few, many or a class for expanded clones.

clone size: .; J gene: TRBJ2-1; V gene: TRBV20-1; D gene: .; CDR3 DNA: TGCAGTGCTAGCGACAATGAGCAGTTCTTC; CDR3 protein: CSASDNEQFF
clone size: few; J gene: TRBJ2-7; V gene: TRBV10-3; D gene: .; CDR3 DNA: TGTGCCATCAGTGAGTCTCGGGGTAACTACGAGCAGTACTTC; CDR3 protein: CAISESRGNYEQYF
clone size: .; J gene: TRBJ2-4; V gene: TRBV5-5; D gene: .; CDR3 DNA: TGTGCCAGCAGCTTGCTGGGGCTGGACATTCAGTACTTC; CDR3 protein: CASSLLGLDIQYF
clone size: .; J gene: TRBJ2-5; V gene: TRBV24-1; D gene: TRBD2; CDR3 DNA: TGTGCCACCAGTGATTCTAAAGGGTCTAGCGGGAGTGGGGAGACCCAGTACTTC; CDR3 protein: CATSDSKGSSGSGETQYF
clone size: few; J gene: TRBJ2-1; V gene: TRBV11-3; D gene: .; CDR3 DNA: TGTGCCAGCAGCCCCGGGGAAGGCAATGAGCAGTTCTTC; CDR3 protein: CASSPGEGNEQFF
clone size: few; J gene: TRBJ1-1; V gene: TRBV3-1/TRBV3-2; D gene: .; CDR3 DNA: TGTGCCAGCAGCCAAGTGGGGGCTCAGACTGAAGCTTTCTTT; CDR3 protein: CASSQVGAQTEAFF
clone size: .; J gene: TRBJ2-3; V gene: TRBV4-3; D gene: TRBD1; CDR3 DNA: TGCGCCAGCAGCCAAGACCTAAACAGGGGTCGTGATACGCAGTATTTT; CDR3 protein: CASSQDLNRGRDTQYF
clone size: few; J gene: TRBJ2-3; V gene: TRBV10-1; D gene: .; CDR3 DNA: TGCGCCAGCAGTGGAGACACCCGCACAGATACGCAGTATTTT; CDR3 protein: CASSGDTRTDTQYF
clone size: .; J gene: TRBJ1-2; V gene: TRBV5-1; D gene: TRBD1; CDR3 DNA: TGCGCCAGCAGCTTGGAGCAGGGGGCGCGTGGCTACACCTTC; CDR3 protein: CASSLEQGARGYTF
clone size: many; J gene: TRBJ2-7; V gene: TRBV25-1; D gene: .; CDR3 DNA: TGTGCCAGCAGTGTAAATTCTGGTCCACTTTCCTACGAGCAGTACTTC; CDR3 protein: CASSVNSGPLSYEQYF
clone size: .; J gene: TRBJ2-2; V gene: TRBV7-9; D gene: TRBD1; CDR3 DNA: TGTGCCAGCAGCCAGGGAAGGACAGGGCCGAACACCGGGGAGCTGTTTTTT; CDR3 protein: CASSQGRTGPNTGELFF
clone size: .; J gene: TRBJ1-6; V gene: TRBV10-2; D gene: TRBD1; CDR3 DNA: TGCGCCAGCAGAGAGGGGGCCGACAGGGGTTTTTCACCCCTCCACTTT; CDR3 protein: CASREGADRGFSPLHF
clone size: .; J gene: TRBJ1-1; V gene: TRBV10-3; D gene: .; CDR3 DNA: TGTGCCATCAGTGGGCACCCGAACACTGAAGCTTTCTTT; CDR3 protein: CAISGHPNTEAFF
clone size: .; J gene: TRBJ1-1; V gene: TRBV19; D gene: .; CDR3 DNA: TGTGCCAGTAGTATAGGGAGGGGGGGGAACACTGAAGCTTTCTTT; CDR3 protein: CASSIGRGGNTEAFF
clone size: .; J gene: TRBJ1-1; V gene: TRBV2; D gene: .; CDR3 DNA: TGTGCCAGCAGTGAAAGGCCCCTGAGCGAGTACACTGAAGCTTTCTTT; CDR3 protein: CASSERPLSEYTEAFF
clone size: .; J gene: TRBJ1-6; V gene: TRBV6-1; D gene: TRBD1; CDR3 DNA: TGTGCCAGCAGTGAAGGGACAGGGGATTCACCCCTCCACTTT; CDR3 protein: CASSEGTGDSPLHF
clone size: many; J gene: TRBJ2-5; V gene: TRBV15; D gene: TRBD1; CDR3 DNA: TGTGCCACCAGCAGAGAGAGGACAGGGAAAGGGGCCCAGTACTTC; CDR3 protein: CATSRERTGKGAQYF
clone size: .; J gene: TRBJ2-5; V gene: TRBV5-6; D gene: TRBD1; CDR3 DNA: TGTGCCAGCAGCCGGGGACAGCCGGGCGGGACCCAGTACTTC; CDR3 protein: CASSRGQPGGTQYF
clone size: .; J gene: TRBJ1-3; V gene: TRBV29-1; D gene: .; CDR3 DNA: TGCAGCGTTGAACCGGCGGACAGACGCTCTGGAAACACCATATATTTT; CDR3 protein: CSVEPADRRSGNTIYF
clone size: .; J gene: TRBJ1-3; V gene: TRBV24-1; D gene: .; CDR3 DNA: TGTGCCACCAGTCCGTCTGGAAACACCATATATTTT; CDR3 protein: CATSPSGNTIYF
clone size: .; J gene: TRBJ1-1; V gene: TRBV30; D gene: .; CDR3 DNA: TGTGCCTGGAGGAGCCACGGGGGGGAGAACACTGAAGCTTTCTTT; CDR3 protein: CAWRSHGGENTEAFF
clone size: .; J gene: TRBJ2-1; V gene: TRBV14; D gene: TRBD1; CDR3 DNA: TGTGCCAGCAGCCAAGTATCCGACAGGGCTTACAATGAGCAGTTCTTC; CDR3 protein: CASSQVSDRAYNEQFF
clone size: few; J gene: TRBJ2-7; V gene: TRBV7-9; D gene: .; CDR3 DNA: TGTGCCAGCAGCCTCGAGTCCTACGAGCAGTACTTC; CDR3 protein: CASSLESYEQYF
clone size: once; J gene: TRBJ1-1; V gene: TRBV9; D gene: TRBD1; CDR3 DNA: TGTGCCAGCAGCGCCAGACAGGGGGCGGGAGCTTTCTTT; CDR3 protein: CASSARQGAGAFF
clone size: .; J gene: TRBJ1-2; V gene: TRBV10-3; D gene: .; CDR3 DNA: TGTGCCATCAGTCCGGACAGTGACGGCTACACCTTC; CDR3 protein: CAISPDSDGYTF
clone size: .; J gene: TRBJ2-1; V gene: TRBV19; D gene: TRBD1; CDR3 DNA: TGTGCCAGTACCCGGACAGGGAGCGATGAGCAGTTCTTC; CDR3 protein: CASTRTGSDEQFF
clone size: .; J gene: TRBJ2-4; V gene: TRBV6-1; D gene: TRBD2; CDR3 DNA: TGTGCCAGCAGTGAATCGGGGGGGAATACCATTCAGTACTTC; CDR3 protein: CASSESGGNTIQYF